The 5 T cell receptor beta chains in this list originate from one sample, sequenced in a study of T cells expressing NK-cell markers. TCRdb processed the 5' RACE reads again and assigns one entry to each CDR3 protein, with no DNA. Recorded for this sample: over 250,000 distinct CDR3 sequences. Sequenced material: blood T cells: a sorted CD56 or NKG2C T cell subset, CD4+ or CD8+ T cells, or bulk PBMC T cells (not recorded which). Every receptor here comes from a woman aged 18 to 75 in good health.

The chain combines TRBV11-2 with TRBJ2-1; TCRdb indicates TRBD1, and absent DNA this call remains unverified. This CDR3 is built from 13 residues. Per germline, CDR1 SGHAT and CDR2 FQNNGV. The CDR3 reads CASTGTGFNEQFF.

This chain uses TRBV5-6 with TRBJ2-5; the TCRdb D gene call, TRBD1, has no DNA to confirm it. Germline CDR1 SGHDT, CDR2 YYEEEE. The CDR3 is made up of 13 amino acids. This CDR3 is CASSFRWGETQYF.

The chain has TRBV5-1 and TRBJ2-7; TCRdb returns TRBD2, unconfirmable since there is no DNA. Germline loops: CDR1 SGHRS, CDR2 YFSETQ. The CDR3 spans 13 residues. This CDR3 is CASNIEGPGEQYF.

This chain links TRBV28 with TRBJ2-7; TCRdb lists TRBD1, though no DNA is available to test this call. This CDR3 region has 15 residues. Germline V gives CDR1 MDHEN, CDR2 SYDVKM. CDR3 loop: CASSSSGTGVREQYF.

The chain carries TRBV7-2 and TRBJ1-2; the D call from TCRdb, TRBD1, cannot be confirmed without DNA. Germline CDR1 reads SGHTA; CDR2 reads FQGNSA. The CDR3 contains 14 residues. CDR3 sequence reads: CASSPRTGIYGYTF.